Detailed here is one T cell receptor beta chain. The germline V gene has CDR1 SNHLY and CDR2 FYNNEI. Trimming pared 6 bases from V and 7 bases from J, leaving 9 bases between. The CDR3 is 11 residues long. The method was immunoSEQ multiplex PCR; TCRdb's version includes in-frame clones alone and lacks a portion of them. The sample carries 200,000 to 250,000 clones, just over 85% recorded once. This sample is part of a study of blood T cell repertoires in COVID-19. This receptor was taken from a man at least 80 years old with acute or convalescent COVID-19. The chain couples TRBV2 to TRBJ1-1; tentatively, D is TRBD1 (5 bases). Specimen: peripheral blood. CDR3 nucleotide sequence: TGTGCCAGCAGAGATAGGGGTGAAGCTTTCTTT. This gives the protein CASRDRGEAFF.